A single sample gave rise to the 8 T cell receptor beta chains below, sequenced in a study of blood T cell repertoires in COVID-19 (dated by TCRdb to the early 2020s). Library preparation used the immunoSEQ multiplex PCR assay. In TCRdb, the immuneACCESS table is reduced to in-frame sequences with V and J assigned. These tables do not hold every clone; where another copy was compared, an unresolved V gene accounts for under half, and the others remain unexplained. A total of about 210,000 clones appear in this sample, around 83% of them only once. The ten biggest clones cover less than 3.5% of the sample. The sequenced material came from peripheral blood. These TCRs come from a man between 50 and 59 years old with active or convalescent COVID-19.

The chain joins TRBV5-6 to TRBJ1-6; D is perhaps TRBD1 (6 bases). Germline V gives CDR1 SGHDT, CDR2 YYEEEE. V lost 2 bases to trimming and J lost 4 bases, with 7 bases between them. The CDR3 consists of 14 residues. CDR3 sequence: CASSFTGYNSPLHF. In DNA form, the CDR3 reads TGTGCCAGCAGCTTCACAGGGTATAATTCACCCCTCCACTTT.

A note on this clone: Since a much larger clone is just one base distant, this may be a read error. Distinct nucleotide sequences in the sample also encode this CDR3. The gene calls are TRBV7-9 and TRBJ1-4, with 9 bases lining up with TRBD1. After removal of 4 bases from V and 7 bases from J, the junction contained 4 bases not matched to a gene. Germline loops: CDR1 SEHNR, CDR2 FQNEAQ (reference sequence). The CDR3 is made up of 14 amino acids. Here the CDR3 reads CASSSTGGSEKLFF. The CDR3 nucleotides read TGTGCCAGCAGCTCGACAGGGGGAAGTGAAAAACTGTTTTTT. Full variable domain (outside the CDR3, taken from reference TRBV7-9 and TRBJ1-4): DTGVSQNPRHKITKRGQNVTFRCDPISEHNRLYWYRQTLGQGPEFLTYFQNEAQLEKSRLLSDRFSAERPKGSFSTLEIQRTEQGDSAMYLCASSSTGGSEKLFFGSGTQLSVL.

The sample holds a few counts of this clone. The gene calls are TRBV9 and TRBJ2-7; D is ambiguous. This CDR3 contains 14 residues. With 2 bases removed from V and 2 bases from J, the gap between germline ends came to 11 bases. CDR1 is SGDLS and CDR2 is YYNGEE in the germline V gene. CDR3 DNA: TGTGCCAGCAGCGTGGCAGGCAACGCCTACGAGCAGTACTTC. It is translated as CASSVAGNAYEQYF.

The chain carries TRBV10-2 and TRBJ2-1; 12 bases fit TRBD2. The CDR3 consists of 16 residues. Germline CDR1 WSHSY, CDR2 SAAADI. The V and J ends lost 2 bases and 2 bases, in that order; junction bases with no gene match: 1. CDR3 in amino acids: CASSETSGGPYNEQFF. The CDR3 DNA sequence: TGCGCCAGCAGTGAGACTAGCGGGGGGCCCTACAATGAGCAGTTCTTC.

The chain has TRBV9 and TRBJ2-7, with D hard to call. The CDR3 sequence is 13 residues long. Germline CDR1 and CDR2: SGDLS and YYNGEE. V lost 0 bases and J lost 0, with 4 bases in between. In nucleotides, the CDR3 is TGTGCCAGCAGCGTAGATAGCTCCTACGAGCAGTACTTC. Translated: CASSVDSSYEQYF.

The chain joins TRBV7-3 to TRBJ2-3; D uncertain. The CDR3 is 14 amino acids. V gave up 4 bases and J gave up 0 bases, with 8 bases separating them. Per the germline V gene, CDR1 is SGHTA and CDR2 is FQGTGA. This CDR3 reads CASSSLVSTDTQYF. CDR3 bases: TGTGCCAGCAGCTCCTTAGTGAGCACAGATACGCAGTATTTT.

The chain carries TRBV19 and TRBJ1-5; D uncertain. V lost 7 bases to trimming and J lost 2 bases, with 18 bases between them. The CDR3 spans 16 residues. Germline CDR1 LNHDA, CDR2 SQIVND (reference sequence). DNA of the CDR3: TGTGCCAGTATTTTAACCGCCGGCGGGGGCAATCAGCCCCAGCATTTT. It translates to CASILTAGGGNQPQHF.

V usage is TRBV5-4 and J usage is TRBJ2-1; D is ambiguous. The CDR3 runs 16 residues. Germline values: CDR1 SGHNT, CDR2 YYREEE (reference sequence). V lost 5 bases to trimming and J lost 4 bases, with 19 bases between them. The CDR3 protein is CASRPRPRVPYNEQFF. The CDR3 DNA is TGTGCCAGCAGGCCCCGTCCCCGCGTACCTTACAATGAGCAGTTCTTC.